This TCR beta chain was identified during a study of T-cell reconstitution after alpha-beta-depleted transplantation in children. V was clipped by 3 bases and J by 3 bases, with 24 bases between them. CDR1 SGHVS and CDR2 FQNEAQ come from the germline V gene. This CDR3 has 19 residues. Preparation of the TCRbeta library used unique molecular identifiers. TCRdb processed the PCR reads anew with MiXCR; each CDR3 protein has one entry. The sample carries about 400,000 distinct CDR3 sequences, about 20% recorded once. Sequencing was performed on PBMCs from the stem cell graft donor, taken from the stem cell graft. V gene TRBV7-8 combines with J gene TRBJ2-1; the D gene is possibly TRBD2 (6 bases). The receptor comes from a human donor who donated a stem cell graft to a child with acute myeloid leukemia. Here the CDR3 DNA reads TGTGCCAGCAGCTTGAAAAGGGTGGCGGGACGGGGTCGCTACAATGAGCAGTTCTTC. Protein product: CASSLKRVAGRGRYNEQFF.